This TCR beta chain is drawn from a study of read filtering for tumor transcriptome and immune sequencing. Overall study: After DNase treatment, RNA was made into whole-transcriptome libraries. Study results and limitations: IR-seq and RNA-seq agreed better without single-read clonotypes. The sorted CD138-negative fraction was a mixed bone marrow immune population, not purified T cells.

From roughly 0.4 ug of RNA, a library with molecular barcoded alpha/delta and beta/gamma adaptors was made. TCRdb called the reads again in MiXCR, with one record for every CDR3 protein. The sample lists 35,000 to 40,000 distinct CDR3 sequences, about 13% occurring once. Comment on this clonotype: Its antigen is unknown. This may come from a read error, since a much larger clone is one base off.

Every patient had bone marrow sampled while the disease was active. The CDR3 spans 16 residues. From germline, CDR1 is DFQATT and CDR2 SNEGSKA (reference sequence). The chain recombines TRBV20-1 with TRBJ2-1; TRBD1 matches 9 bases. The origin of this receptor is a donor aged 40 or over with multiple myeloma. Sequencing used a population of CD138-negative cells sorted from bone marrow. The CDR3 nucleotides read TGCAGTGCAGTCCCTGGACAGGGGATCTCCTACAATGGGCAGTTCTTC. Its translation: CSAVPGQGISYNGQFF.